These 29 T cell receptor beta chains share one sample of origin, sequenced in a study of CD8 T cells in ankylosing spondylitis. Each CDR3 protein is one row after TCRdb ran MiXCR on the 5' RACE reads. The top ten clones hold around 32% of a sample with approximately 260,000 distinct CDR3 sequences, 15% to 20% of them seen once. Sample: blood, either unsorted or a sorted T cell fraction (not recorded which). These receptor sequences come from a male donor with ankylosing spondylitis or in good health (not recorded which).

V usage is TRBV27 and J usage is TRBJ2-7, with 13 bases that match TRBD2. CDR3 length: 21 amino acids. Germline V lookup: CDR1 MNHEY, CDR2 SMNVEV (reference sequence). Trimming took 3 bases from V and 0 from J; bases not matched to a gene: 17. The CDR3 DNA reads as TGTGCCAGCAGTTTTATTGTTAGGACTAGCGGGAGAGCTGGAAGCTCCTACGAGCAGTACTTC. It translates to CASSFIVRTSGRAGSSYEQYF.

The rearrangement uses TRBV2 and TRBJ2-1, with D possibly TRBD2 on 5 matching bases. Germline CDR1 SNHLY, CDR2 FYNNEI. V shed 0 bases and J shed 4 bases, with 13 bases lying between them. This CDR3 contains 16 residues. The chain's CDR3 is CASSEAGGPPYNEQFF. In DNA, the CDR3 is TGTGCCAGCAGTGAAGCGGGCGGGCCCCCTTACAATGAGCAGTTCTTC.

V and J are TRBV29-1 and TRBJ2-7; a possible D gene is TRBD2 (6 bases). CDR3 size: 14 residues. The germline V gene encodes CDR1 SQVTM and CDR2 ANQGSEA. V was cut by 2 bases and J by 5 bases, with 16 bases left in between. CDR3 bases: TGCAGCGTTGAAAGGGGTGGCGGGACCCACGAGCAGTACTTC. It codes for CSVERGGGTHEQYF.

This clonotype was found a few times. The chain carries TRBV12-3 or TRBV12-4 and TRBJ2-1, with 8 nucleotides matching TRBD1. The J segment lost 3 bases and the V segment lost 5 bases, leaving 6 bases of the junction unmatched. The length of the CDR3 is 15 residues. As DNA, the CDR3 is TGTGCCAGCAGTCCCGGGACAGGAATCTACAATGAGCAGTTCTTC. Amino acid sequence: CASSPGTGIYNEQFF.

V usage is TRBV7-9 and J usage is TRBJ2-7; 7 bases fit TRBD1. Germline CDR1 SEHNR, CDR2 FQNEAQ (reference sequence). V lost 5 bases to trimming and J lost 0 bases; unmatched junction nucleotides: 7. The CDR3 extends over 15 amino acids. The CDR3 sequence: CASSVDRDLSYEQYF. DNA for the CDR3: TGTGCCAGCAGCGTAGACAGGGACCTCTCCTACGAGCAGTACTTC.

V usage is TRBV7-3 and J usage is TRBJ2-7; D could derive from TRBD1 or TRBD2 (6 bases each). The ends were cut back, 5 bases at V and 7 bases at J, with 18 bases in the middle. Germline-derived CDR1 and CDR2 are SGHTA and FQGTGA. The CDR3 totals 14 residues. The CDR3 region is CASSLMRGAEEQYF. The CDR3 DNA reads TGTGCCAGCAGCCTGATGAGGGGGGCTGAGGAGCAGTACTTC.

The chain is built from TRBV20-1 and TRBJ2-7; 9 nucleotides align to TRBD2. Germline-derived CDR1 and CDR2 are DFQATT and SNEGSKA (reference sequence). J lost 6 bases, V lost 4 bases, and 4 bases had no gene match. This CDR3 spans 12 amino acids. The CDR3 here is CSATPTSGEQYF. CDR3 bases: TGCAGTGCTACCCCGACTAGCGGCGAGCAGTACTTC.

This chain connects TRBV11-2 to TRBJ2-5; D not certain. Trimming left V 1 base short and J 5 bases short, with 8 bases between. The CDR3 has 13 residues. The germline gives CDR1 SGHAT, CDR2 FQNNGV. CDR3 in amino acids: CASSLVAWETQYF. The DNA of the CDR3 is TGTGCCAGCAGCTTAGTGGCATGGGAGACCCAGTACTTC.

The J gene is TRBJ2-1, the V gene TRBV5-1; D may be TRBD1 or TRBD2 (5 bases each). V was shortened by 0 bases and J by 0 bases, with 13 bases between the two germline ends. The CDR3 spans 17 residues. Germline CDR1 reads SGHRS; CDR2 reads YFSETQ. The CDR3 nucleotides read TGCGCCAGCAGCTTGGGTACGGGGCCGAGCTCCTACAATGAGCAGTTCTTC. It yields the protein CASSLGTGPSSYNEQFF.

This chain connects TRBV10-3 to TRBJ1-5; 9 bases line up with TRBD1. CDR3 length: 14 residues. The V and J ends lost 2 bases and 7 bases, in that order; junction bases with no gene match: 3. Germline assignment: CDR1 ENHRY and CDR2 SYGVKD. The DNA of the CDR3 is TGTGCCATCAGTGAGGGACAGGGGAGGCAGCCCCAGCATTTT. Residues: CAISEGQGRQPQHF.

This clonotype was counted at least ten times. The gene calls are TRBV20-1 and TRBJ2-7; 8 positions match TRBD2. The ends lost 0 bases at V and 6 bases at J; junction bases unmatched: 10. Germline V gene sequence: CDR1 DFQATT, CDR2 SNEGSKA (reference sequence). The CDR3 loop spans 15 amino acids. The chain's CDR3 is CSAREGLAEMSEQYF. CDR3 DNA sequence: TGCAGTGCTAGAGAAGGACTAGCCGAAATGAGCGAGCAGTACTTC.

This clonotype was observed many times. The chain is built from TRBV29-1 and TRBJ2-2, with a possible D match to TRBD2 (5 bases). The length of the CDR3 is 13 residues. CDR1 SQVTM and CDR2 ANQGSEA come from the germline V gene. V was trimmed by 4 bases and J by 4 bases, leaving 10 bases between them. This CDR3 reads CSVGGSPTGELFF. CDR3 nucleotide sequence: TGCAGCGTTGGAGGGTCCCCCACCGGGGAGCTGTTTTTT.

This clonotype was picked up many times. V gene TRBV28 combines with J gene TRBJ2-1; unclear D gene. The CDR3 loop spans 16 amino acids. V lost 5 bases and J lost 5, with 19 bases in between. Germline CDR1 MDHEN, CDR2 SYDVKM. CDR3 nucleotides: TGTGCCAGCAGTGGTGGTTTCGCCCTAGACAACAATGAGCAGTTCTTC. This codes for CASSGGFALDNNEQFF.

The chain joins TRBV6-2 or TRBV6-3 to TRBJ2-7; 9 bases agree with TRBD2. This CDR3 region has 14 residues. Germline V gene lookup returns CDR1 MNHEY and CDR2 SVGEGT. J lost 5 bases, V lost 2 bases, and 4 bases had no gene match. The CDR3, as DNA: TGTGCCAGCAGTTACAGTCTAGCGGGAAACGAGCAGTACTTC. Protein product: CASSYSLAGNEQYF.

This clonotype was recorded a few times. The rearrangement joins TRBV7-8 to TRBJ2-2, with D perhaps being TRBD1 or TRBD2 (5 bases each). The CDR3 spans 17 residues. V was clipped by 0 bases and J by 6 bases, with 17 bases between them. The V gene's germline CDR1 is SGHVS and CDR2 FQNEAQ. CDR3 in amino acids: CASSLALVGTEAGELFF. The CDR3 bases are TGTGCCAGCAGCTTAGCCTTGGTGGGGACGGAAGCCGGGGAGCTGTTTTTT.

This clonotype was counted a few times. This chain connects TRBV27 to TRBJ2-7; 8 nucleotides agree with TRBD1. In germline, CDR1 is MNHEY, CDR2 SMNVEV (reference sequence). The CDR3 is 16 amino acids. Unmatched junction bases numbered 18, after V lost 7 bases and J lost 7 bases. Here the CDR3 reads CASTTWDRLATGEQYF. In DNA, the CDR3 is TGTGCCAGCACGACCTGGGACAGGTTGGCAACGGGGGAGCAGTACTTC.

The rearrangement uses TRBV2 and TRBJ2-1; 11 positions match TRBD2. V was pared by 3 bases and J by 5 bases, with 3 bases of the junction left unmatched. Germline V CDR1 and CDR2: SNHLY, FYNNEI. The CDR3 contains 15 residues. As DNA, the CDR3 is TGTGCCAGCAGTGATACTAGCGGGAGCCACAATGAGCAGTTCTTC. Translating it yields CASSDTSGSHNEQFF.

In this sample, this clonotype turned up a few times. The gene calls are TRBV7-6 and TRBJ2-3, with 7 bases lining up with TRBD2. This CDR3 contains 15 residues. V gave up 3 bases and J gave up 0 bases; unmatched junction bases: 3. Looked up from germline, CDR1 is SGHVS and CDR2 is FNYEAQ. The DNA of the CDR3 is TGTGCCAGCAGCTTGAAAGCGGGAAGCACAGATACGCAGTATTTT. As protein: CASSLKAGSTDTQYF.

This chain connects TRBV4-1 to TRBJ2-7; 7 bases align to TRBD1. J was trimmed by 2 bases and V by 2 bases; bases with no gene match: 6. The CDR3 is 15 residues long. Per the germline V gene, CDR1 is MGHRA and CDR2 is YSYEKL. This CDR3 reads CASSQPRDSTYEQYF. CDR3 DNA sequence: TGCGCCAGCAGCCAACCCCGGGACAGTACCTACGAGCAGTACTTC.

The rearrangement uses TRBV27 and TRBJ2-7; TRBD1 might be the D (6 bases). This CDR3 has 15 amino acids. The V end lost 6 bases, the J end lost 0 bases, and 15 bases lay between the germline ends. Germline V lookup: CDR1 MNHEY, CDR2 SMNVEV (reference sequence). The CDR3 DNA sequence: TGTGCCAGCAGGAAGGGGGTTGGGGTCTCCTACGAGCAGTACTTC. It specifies CASRKGVGVSYEQYF.

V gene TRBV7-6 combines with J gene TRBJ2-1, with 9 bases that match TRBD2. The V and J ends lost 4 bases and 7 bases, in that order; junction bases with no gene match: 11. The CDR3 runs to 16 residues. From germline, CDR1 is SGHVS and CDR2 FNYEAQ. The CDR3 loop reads CASSSPRVAGANEQFF. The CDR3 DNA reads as TGTGCCAGCAGCTCCCCCCGAGTAGCGGGAGCTAATGAGCAGTTCTTC.

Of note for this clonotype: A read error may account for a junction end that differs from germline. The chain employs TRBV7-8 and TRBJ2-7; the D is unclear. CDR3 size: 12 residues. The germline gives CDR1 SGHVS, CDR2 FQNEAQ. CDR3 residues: CASSLEGYELYF. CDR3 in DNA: TGTGCCAGCAGCTTAGAAGGCTACGAGCTGTACTTC.

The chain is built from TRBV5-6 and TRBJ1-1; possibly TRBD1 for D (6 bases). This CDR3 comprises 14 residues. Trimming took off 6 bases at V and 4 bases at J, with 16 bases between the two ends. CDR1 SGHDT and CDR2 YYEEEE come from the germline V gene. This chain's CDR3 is CASTREGGSTEAFF. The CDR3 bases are TGTGCCAGCACCAGGGAGGGGGGTAGCACTGAAGCTTTCTTT.

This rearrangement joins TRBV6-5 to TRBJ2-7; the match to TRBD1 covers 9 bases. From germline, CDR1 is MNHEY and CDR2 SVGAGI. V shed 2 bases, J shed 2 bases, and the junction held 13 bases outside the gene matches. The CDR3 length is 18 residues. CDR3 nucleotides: TGTGCCAGCAGTTACCTGGACAGGGGATCTCTACGACCCTACGAGCAGTACTTC. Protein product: CASSYLDRGSLRPYEQYF.

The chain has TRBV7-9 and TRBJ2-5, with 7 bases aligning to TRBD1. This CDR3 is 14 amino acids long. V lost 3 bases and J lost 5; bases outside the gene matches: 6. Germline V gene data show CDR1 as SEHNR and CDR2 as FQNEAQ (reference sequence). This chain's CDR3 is CASSFQGVGETQYF. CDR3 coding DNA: TGTGCCAGCAGCTTCCAGGGGGTTGGTGAGACCCAGTACTTC.

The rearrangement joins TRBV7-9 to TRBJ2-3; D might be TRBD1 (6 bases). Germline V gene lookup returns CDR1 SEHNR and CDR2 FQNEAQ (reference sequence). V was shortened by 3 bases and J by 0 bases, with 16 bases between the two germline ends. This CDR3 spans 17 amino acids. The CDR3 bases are TGTGCCAGCAGCTTCAATCCGGGACACTTTAGCACAGATACGCAGTATTTT. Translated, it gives CASSFNPGHFSTDTQYF.

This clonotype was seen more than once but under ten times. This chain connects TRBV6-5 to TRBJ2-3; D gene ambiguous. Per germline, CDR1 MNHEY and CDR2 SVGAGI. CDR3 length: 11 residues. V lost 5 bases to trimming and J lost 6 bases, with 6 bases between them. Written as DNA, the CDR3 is TGTGCCAGCAGTCACGGGGATACGCAGTATTTT. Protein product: CASSHGDTQYF.

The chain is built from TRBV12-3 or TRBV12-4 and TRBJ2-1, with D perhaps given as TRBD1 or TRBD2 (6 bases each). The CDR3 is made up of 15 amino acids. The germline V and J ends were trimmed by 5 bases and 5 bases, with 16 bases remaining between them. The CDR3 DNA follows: TGTGCCAGCAGTCCGGGAAGGGGGGCCCACAATGAGCAGTTCTTC. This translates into CASSPGRGAHNEQFF.

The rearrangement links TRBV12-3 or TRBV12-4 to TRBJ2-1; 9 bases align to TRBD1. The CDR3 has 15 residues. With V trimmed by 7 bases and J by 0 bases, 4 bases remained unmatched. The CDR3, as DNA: TGTGCCAGCACCAAGACAGGGGGCTCCTACAATGAGCAGTTCTTC. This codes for CASTKTGGSYNEQFF.